This T cell receptor beta chain was profiled in a study of tumor-infiltrating lymphocytes in primary liver carcinoma (dated by TCRdb to 2017 to 2019). The study in broad terms: A handful of patients with histopathologically diagnosed primary liver carcinoma underwent surgical resection in China between November 2015 and 2016. The five patients, three men and two women aged 30 to 69 years, had hepatocellular carcinoma (four) or combined HCC and intrahepatic cholangiocarcinoma (one). The tumors of the five patients were staged as T1-T3 N0M0, with maximum diameters ranging from roughly 4.2 to 10 cm. A total of some 35 specimens from 5 patients underwent TCRbeta repertoire sequencing, comprising about 25 tumor regions, 5 adjacent noncancerous liver tissues and 5 peripheral blood samples. TCRbeta repertoire sequencing, expression microarrays and whole-exome sequencing were combined in the study across five regions of each liver tumor, with adjacent normal tissue and blood also included. Technical replicate repertoires showed high reproducibility, with mean shared-clone rates roughly 0.88 and correlation coefficients above 0.95. Each sample produced roughly 3.65 to 7.5 million productive TCRbeta reads, and read depth showed no significant difference between tissue types. The research as a whole found: Comparison of CD4+ and CD8+ T cell repertoires was precluded by the use of bulk unsorted samples. The top 250 clones made up a significantly larger repertoire fraction in tumors than in blood (p = 0.039). Only five or six patients were included in the study, and the authors note that the findings should be validated in a larger study. Only the TCR beta chain was sequenced, which likely underestimates true repertoire diversity because unpaired alpha chains were not captured. Repertoire overlap was found to be higher between tumor regions (mean around 35%) than between tumor-adjacent (around 17%) or tumor-blood (around 14%) pairs, consistent with antigen-driven expansion.

As to this clonotype: It has no known antigen specificity. A much larger clone differs from this one at a single base, so this may be a read error.

The CDR3 covers 15 residues, taking in both the cysteine and the phenylalanine. Of the read, only the CDR3 DNA is kept; its 45 bases are in frame from base 1. From V the trimming removes 8 bases and from J it removes 9 bases, while the gene matches leave 14 bases of the junction unaccounted for. CDR1 and CDR2, per the germline V gene, are MNHEY and SVGAGI. TRIzol reagent was used to extract blood RNA from unsorted whole blood, while the DNeasy Blood & Tissue kit provided the germline DNA. At the time of sampling, the patients were treatment-naive and had chronic HBV infection. Before surgery, 3 to 4.5 milliliters of peripheral blood were collected into K2EDTA tubes. A constant-region primer and ProtoScript II reverse transcriptase were used to reverse-transcribe TCRbeta-specific cDNA from approximately 500 ng total RNA. TCRbeta libraries were built with three nested multiplex PCR rounds, a slightly modified ARM-PCR procedure. Each of the first two PCR rounds ran for approximately 9 cycles and used multiplex TRBV1-TRBV30 forward primers together with a Cbeta reverse primer. Sample barcodes and Illumina adapters were attached in a final 25-cycle PCR using Deep VentR polymerase. Before sequencing, amplicons between 200 and 500 bp were purified from gel using a QIAquick gel extraction kit. An Illumina HiSeq 2500 was used to sequence the TCRbeta amplicons with 250-bp paired-end reads. On the study's bioinformatics: Quality trimming of reads was performed with Trimmomatic v0.33, and paired reads were merged with FLASH v1.2.11 so that full CDR3 sequences could be recovered. MiGEC v1.2.1b assigned V, D and J germline segments to the rearranged TCRbeta sequences. Clonotype statistics, along with Shannon-Wiener diversity indices, were calculated using VDJtools v1.0.0. To cut down on sampling bias, every analysis after diversity analysis relied on just the 250 most abundant clonotypes from each sample. Using fastp trimming at Q25 and MiXCR clonotype assembly, TCRdb reanalyzed the public sequencing data and kept in-frame beta chains. Rows with a matching CDR3 protein are joined into one entry that keeps the most common DNA and genes. The V and J calls and clone size come from TCRdb's table, not from the authors' own analysis. This sample comprises about 300,000 distinct CDR3 sequences, 55% to 65% of them detected only once. The ten biggest clones cover around 9.5% of the sample.

Sequences were obtained from peripheral blood. The source of this sequence is a man aged 35 to 55 with primary liver carcinoma and hepatitis B virus infection. The sequence links TRBV6-5 to TRBJ2-1; TRBD2 lines up with 9 middle nucleotides. The CDR3 is CASQSGRRVGGEQFF. Read as DNA, the sequence is TGTGCCAGCCAAAGCGGGAGGCGGGTAGGCGGTGAGCAGTTCTTC.